This TCR beta chain originates from a study of blood T cell repertoires in COVID-19 (dated by TCRdb to 2020 to 2021). Concerning the study at large: The collaborator samples originated in the United States, Italy and Spain and spanned the acute and convalescent phases of COVID-19. The material from the prospective study consisted of cDNA or gDNA derived from T cells, B-cell-depleted T cells, or PBMCs. The dataset comprised deeply sampled blood TCRbeta repertoires from subjects exposed to, actively infected with, or recovered from COVID-19. A freely available public database, intended as a resource for researchers studying the immune response to SARS-CoV-2, is where the repertoires were released. Samples came from the ongoing ImmuneRACE study (first 160 participants) plus 1,254 subjects from 6 global collaborators. A de-identified subject ID, COVID-19 status, age in years and sex were almost always included in the sample metadata. HLA class I and class II types, where available, came from metadata supplied by the sample provider rather than from assay-based typing.

TCRbeta CDR3 regions were amplified from genomic DNA using the immunoSEQ Assay, a bias-controlled multiplex PCR. On the authors' methods: Within the assay, amplification of reference gene primers was used to estimate how many nucleated cells each sample contained. To quantify the absolute abundance of each unique TCRbeta CDR3 rearrangement, sequence reads were collapsed and filtered. For each sample, productive Simpson clonality was calculated by taking the square root of Simpson's diversity index across productive rearrangements. Sourced from immuneACCESS, this table was stored by TCRdb with only in-frame sequences that have V and J called. A share of the clones is absent; for the studies checked, an unresolved V gene accounts for under half, and the remainder has no known explanation. The V and J calls and clone size were taken over from that table, and D and trimming were inferred from the DNA. This sample gives 200,000 to 300,000 clones in total; about 85% of them show up just once. Around 3% of the sample belongs to the ten largest clones.

Study-wide conclusions, independent of this receptor: How much clinical and demographic metadata was included differed by source and by participant, and the metadata was provided uncurated.

Whole blood was collected in K2EDTA tubes by collaborating institutions according to the institutions' own protocols. For TCRbeta analysis, collaborator samples were shipped as frozen whole blood, as isolated PBMCs, or as DNA extracted from either sample type. V trim: 4 bases; J trim: 6 bases; unmatched bases: 8. The germline V gene encodes CDR1 SNHLY and CDR2 FYNNEI. From the cysteine through the phenylalanine, the CDR3 covers 15 amino acids. Of all the DNA, just the CDR3 is kept, 45 bases in frame from base 1. Comment on this clone: Its antigen remains unidentified. Per-base quality was not reported, and no clone a single base away is much larger than it.

This receptor chain uses TRBV2 and TRBJ1-5; 8 central nucleotides agree with TRBD1. Sequencing was performed on peripheral blood. The origin of this receptor is a man aged 18-30 years with active or convalescent COVID-19. The DNA sequence follows: TGTGCCAGCAGTGGGTTCAGGGGGCCCGTTCAGCCCCAGCATTTT. Its protein is CASSGFRGPVQPQHF.